This is a list of T cell receptor beta chains from one sample in a study of beta chain features in type 1 diabetes. The method was immunoSEQ multiplex PCR; TCRdb's version includes in-frame clones alone and lacks a portion of them. Among roughly 150,000 clones listed, roughly 11% were seen once. Sequencing input: central memory CD4+ T cells from blood. These receptors originate from a man between 18 and 29 years old in good health. CDR3s include the opening cysteine and the closing phenylalanine or tryptophan. The D gene is left open where the match is weak. Clone size, where shown, is once, few, many, or a class for clones that have expanded.

size	D	V	J	CDR3	DNA
few	-	TRBV7-2	TRBJ1-6	CASSLQGAYNSPLHF	TGTGCCAGCAGCCTACAGGGCGCCTATAATTCACCCCTCCACTTT
many	-	TRBV4-3	TRBJ2-7	CASSQERGVTYEQYF	TGCGCCAGCAGCCAAGAGAGGGGGGTCACCTACGAGCAGTACTTC
few	-	TRBV30	TRBJ2-3	CAWSVVADTQYF	TGTGCCTGGAGTGTAGTTGCAGATACGCAGTATTTT
many	-	TRBV4-3	TRBJ2-7	CASSQDIMGSTYEQYF	TGCGCCAGCAGCCAAGATATTATGGGATCAACATACGAGCAGTACTTC
few	TRBD1	TRBV30	TRBJ1-5	CAWRAGGDQPQHF	TGTGCCTGGAGGGCAGGGGGCGACCAGCCCCAGCATTTT
few	TRBD2	TRBV7-7	TRBJ2-5	CASSRLGLAVLQETQYF	TGTGCTAGCAGCAGACTCGGACTAGCGGTCCTACAAGAGACCCAGTACTTC
few	-	TRBV6-5	TRBJ2-6	CASSRRDSGANVLTF	TGTGCCAGCAGCCGCAGGGACTCTGGGGCCAACGTCCTGACTTTC
-	-	TRBV7-9	TRBJ1-1	CASSLSLTVNTEAFF	TGTGCCAGCAGCTTGTCCCTGACAGTGAACACTGAAGCTTTCTTT
-	-	TRBV6-6	TRBJ2-7	CASSWIGNSYEQYF	TGTGCCAGCAGTTGGATAGGGAACTCCTACGAGCAGTACTTC
few	-	TRBV6-5	TRBJ1-2	CASSLDLNYGYTF	TGTGCCAGCAGTTTGGACCTTAACTATGGCTACACCTTC
-	TRBD2	TRBV6-6	TRBJ2-4	CASSPPSSGKGIQYF	TGTGCCAGCAGTCCCCCTTCTAGCGGGAAGGGCATTCAGTACTTC
few	-	TRBV7-2	TRBJ2-3	CASSLAVGNTQYF	TGTGCCAGCAGCTTAGCCGTGGGGAATACGCAGTATTTT
-	TRBD2	TRBV28	TRBJ2-1	CASSLTSGTSGYNEQFF	TGTGCCAGCAGTTTAACATCCGGGACTAGCGGATACAATGAGCAGTTCTTC
few	-	TRBV4-3	TRBJ1-5	CASSQGVGGLYSNQPQHF	TGCGCCAGCAGCCAAGGAGTGGGAGGGCTTTATAGCAATCAGCCCCAGCATTTT
few	-	TRBV7-9	TRBJ1-2	CASSLGTGPNYGYTF	TGTGCCAGCAGCTTGGGTACAGGGCCCAACTATGGCTACACCTTC